This paragraph reports one T cell receptor (beta chain). Its antigen is currently unknown. This sample stems from a study of T cells and Merkel cell carcinoma outcomes. Study findings and constraints: Reportedly, T-cell repertoire with density predicts Merkel cell carcinoma outcomes.

The junction had 3 bases not matched to a gene; V was cut back by 5 bases and J by 5 bases. The V gene's germline CDR1 is SGHNT and CDR2 YYREEE (reference sequence). The CDR3 has 13 residues. The method was immunoSEQ multiplex PCR; TCRdb's version includes in-frame clones alone and lacks a portion of them. The table includes some 19,000 clones, around 79% detected once. The TCR sequence derives from a human donor with Merkel cell carcinoma. This chain uses TRBV5-4 with TRBJ2-5, with 10 bases that match TRBD1. The sample consisted of tumor tissue from Merkel cell carcinoma. DNA for the CDR3: TGTGCCAGCAGACCGGACAGGGGGGAGACCCAGTACTTC. Translating it yields CASRPDRGETQYF. The full variable domain, rest sourced from reference TRBV5-4 and TRBJ2-5, is ETGVTQSPTHLIKTRGQQVTLRCSSQSGHNTVSWYQQALGQGPQFIFQYYREEENGRGNFPPRFSGLQFPNYSSELNVNALELDDSALYLCASRPDRGETQYFGPGTRLLVL.